This passage covers 21 T cell receptor beta chains from one sample sequenced in a study of blood T cell repertoires in COVID-19. Libraries were prepared by immunoSEQ multiplex PCR; TCRdb keeps only in-frame clonotypes and omits some of them. The data show 150,000 or so clones, with around 85% seen just once and 2.4% held by the top ten. Sequenced input: peripheral blood. These TCRs come from a woman in her seventies with acute or convalescent COVID-19.

The CDR3 is CASSNPGQGVRDTQYF. For the CDR3, the DNA is TGTGCCAGCAGCAACCCGGGACAGGGGGTTCGAGATACGCAGTATTTT. The chain links TRBV6-2 or TRBV6-3 to TRBJ2-3; 11 bases fit TRBD1. After removal of 6 bases from V and 5 bases from J, the junction contained 10 bases not matched to a gene. The CDR3 runs 16 residues. Germline-derived CDR1 and CDR2 are MNHEY and SVGEGT.

This chain joins TRBV15 and TRBJ1-4; D possibly corresponds to TRBD1 (5 bases). The CDR3 spans 13 residues. Trimming stripped 0 bases from V and 8 bases from J, with 7 bases between. CDR1 is LNHNV, CDR2 YYDKDF, per germline (reference sequence). The CDR3 coding sequence is TGTGCCACCAGCAGAGATCGGGGGGAAAAACTGTTTTTT. It codes for CATSRDRGEKLFF.

The genes are TRBV6-5 and TRBJ1-2; D is possibly TRBD1 (6 bases). Germline loops: CDR1 MNHEY, CDR2 SVGAGI. Deletions cut 6 bases from V and 6 bases from J, with 14 bases between. The CDR3 extends over 13 amino acids. CDR3: CASRGAGGNGYTF. In nucleotides, the CDR3 is TGTGCCAGCAGGGGGGCGGGAGGGAATGGCTACACCTTC.

The chain has TRBV3-1 (or the pseudogene TRBV3-2) and TRBJ1-3; TRBD1 is a possible D gene (6 bases). Germline lookup yields CDR1 LGHDT and CDR2 YNNKEL (reference sequence). V was shortened by 6 bases and J by 7 bases, with 25 bases between the two germline ends. CDR3 size: 17 residues. The CDR3 DNA follows: TGTGCCAGCAGTCTCGCCGGATGGCAGGGGTATACGAACACCATATATTTT. Translation: CASSLAGWQGYTNTIYF.

Notes on this clone: A junction end diverges from the germline sequence, so it may reflect a read error. The chain recombines TRBV5-6 with TRBJ1-5, with D tentatively TRBD1 (5 bases). Germline CDR1 SGHDT, CDR2 YYEEEE. The CDR3 runs to 13 residues. CDR3 DNA: TGTGCCAGCAGCTGGGGCCCCAATAAGCCCCAGCATTTT. It specifies CASSWGPNKPQHF. The full variable domain, with the rest looked up from reference TRBV5-6 and TRBJ1-5, is DAGVTQSPTHLIKTRGQQVTLRCSPKSGHDTVSWYQQALGQGPQFIFQYYEEEERQRGNFPDRFSGHQFPNYSSELNVNALLLGDSALYLCASSWGPNKPQHFGDGTRLSIL.

The rearrangement joins TRBV6-6 to TRBJ1-1; D gene ambiguous. Germline assignment: CDR1 MNHNY and CDR2 SVGAGI (reference sequence). This CDR3 has 16 amino acids. V was clipped by 2 bases and J by 0 bases, with 13 bases between them. The CDR3 coding sequence is TGTGCCAGCAGTTACCGCCCAGATATTATGAACACTGAAGCTTTCTTT. This gives the protein CASSYRPDIMNTEAFF.

J is TRBJ1-2 and V is TRBV9; D is uncertain. CDR3 length equals 16 residues. Between the trimmed V and J ends, which lost 4 bases and 5 bases, there was a span of 21 bases. CDR1 and CDR2 (germline): SGDLS, YYNGEE. CDR3 DNA sequence: TGTGCCAGCAGCCAAGAGCAGAGGGAGAGCTATTATGGCTACACCTTC. Protein: CASSQEQRESYYGYTF. Supplemented by reference TRBV9 and TRBJ1-2, the full variable domain reads DSGVTQTPKHLITATGQRVTLRCSPRSGDLSVYWYQQSLDQGLQFLIQYYNGEERAKGNILERFSAQQFPDLHSELNLSSLELGDSALYFCASSQEQRESYYGYTFGSGTRLTVV.

This sequence joins TRBV5-1 and TRBJ2-3, with 7 bases lining up with TRBD2. V shed 4 bases and J 2 bases; nucleotides not matched to a gene: 4. The CDR3 contains 14 residues. Germline CDR1 SGHRS, CDR2 YFSETQ. CDR3 sequence (DNA): TGCGCCAGCAGCATACTAGCGCCCACAGATACGCAGTATTTT. Its protein product is CASSILAPTDTQYF.

The CDR3 DNA is TGTGCCAGTAGTGTCGGGACAGGAACAACTAATGAAAAACTGTTTTTT. This gives the protein CASSVGTGTTNEKLFF. The chain has TRBV19 and TRBJ1-4; TRBD1 matches 8 bases. The germline V gene encodes CDR1 LNHDA and CDR2 SQIVND (reference sequence). The CDR3 runs to 16 residues. The trim removed 5 bases at V and 0 bases at J, leaving 5 bases unmatched. Together with reference TRBV19 and TRBJ1-4, the CDR3 gives the full variable domain: DGGITQSPKYLFRKEGQNVTLSCEQNLNHDAMYWYRQDPGQGLRLIYYSQIVNDFQKGDIAEGYSVSREKKESFPLTVTSAQKNPTAFYLCASSVGTGTTNEKLFFGSGTQLSVL.

Here the CDR3 reads CASSISTDRGWEQYF. The CDR3 region has the DNA TGTGCCAGCTCAATTTCCACCGACAGGGGGTGGGAGCAGTACTTC. The chain combines TRBV18 with TRBJ2-7, with 9 bases that match TRBD1. After removal of 5 bases from V and 7 bases from J, the junction contained 12 bases not matched to a gene. This CDR3 region has 15 residues. CDR1 is KGHSH, CDR2 LQKENI, per germline.

The rearrangement uses TRBV27 and TRBJ1-1, with a weak D call TRBD1 (5 bases). V shed 6 bases and J shed 1 base, with 18 bases lying between them. This CDR3 region has 16 residues. The V gene's germline CDR1 is MNHEY and CDR2 SMNVEV (reference sequence). The chain's CDR3 is CASSPLWGVTNTEAFF. The CDR3 region has the DNA TGTGCCAGCAGCCCCTTGTGGGGGGTTACGAACACTGAAGCTTTCTTT.

The rearrangement joins TRBV24-1 to TRBJ1-2, with D perhaps TRBD1 (6 bases). The CDR3 sequence is 14 residues long. V was shortened by 5 bases and J by 0 bases, with 9 bases between the two germline ends. Germline V lookup: CDR1 KGHDR, CDR2 SFDVKD. The CDR3 coding sequence is TGTGCCACCAGTGGAGGGGGTTCTAACTATGGCTACACCTTC. Protein: CATSGGGSNYGYTF.

This chain joins TRBV7-8 and TRBJ1-1; possibly TRBD1 for D (6 bases). There are 16 residues in the CDR3. The V and J ends lost 1 base and 0 bases respectively, with 12 bases between them. Germline lookup yields CDR1 SGHVS and CDR2 FQNEAQ. CDR3 nucleotide sequence: TGTGCCAGCAGCTTAGGGCAGGGGCTCATGAACACTGAAGCTTTCTTT. Its protein is CASSLGQGLMNTEAFF.

The chain has TRBV6-1 and TRBJ2-2; TRBD1 matches at 8 bases. V shed 3 bases and J 1 base; nucleotides not matched to a gene: 10. The CDR3 runs to 18 residues. The V gene's germline CDR1 is MNHNS and CDR2 SASEGT. The CDR3 is CASSDFGRTGRNTGELFF. The CDR3 DNA follows: TGTGCCAGCAGTGACTTTGGAAGGACAGGGAGGAACACCGGGGAGCTGTTTTTT.

The chain links TRBV30 to TRBJ1-6, with D uncertain. The germline gives CDR1 GTSNPN, CDR2 SVGIG (reference sequence). Trimming left V 6 bases short and J 7 bases short, with 13 bases between. The CDR3 runs 13 residues. CDR3 nucleotide sequence: TGTGCCTGCACTCCCGGGAGCAATTCACCCCTCCACTTT. As protein: CACTPGSNSPLHF. The full variable domain, completed using reference TRBV30 and TRBJ1-6, is SQTIHQWPATLVQPVGSPLSLECTVEGTSNPNLYWYRQAAGRGLQLLFYSVGIGQISSEVPQNLSASRPQDRQFILSSKKLLLSDSGFYLCACTPGSNSPLHFGNGTRLTVT.

CDR3 bases: TGCGCCAGCAGTCGCGCCGGGACTAGCGGAGTCTACGAGCAGTACTTC. This sequence encodes CASSRAGTSGVYEQYF. The V call is TRBV10-2, the J call TRBJ2-7; 11 bases line up with TRBD2. This CDR3 spans 16 amino acids. Germline V gene lookup returns CDR1 WSHSY and CDR2 SAAADI. The trim removed 5 bases at V and 3 bases at J, leaving 9 bases unmatched.

The chain uses TRBV6-4 and TRBJ1-5, with D possibly TRBD1 on 5 matching bases. Germline CDR1 and CDR2: MRHNA and SNTAGT. The CDR3 spans 13 residues. Deletions cut 6 bases from V and 7 bases from J, with 13 bases between. CDR3 in DNA: TGTGCCAGCAGGAGTCAGGGCTGCCAGCCCCAGCATTTT. It codes for CASRSQGCQPQHF.

The rearrangement joins TRBV27 to TRBJ1-2; 7 positions agree with TRBD1. The trim removed 3 bases at V and 8 bases at J, leaving 3 bases unmatched. Germline V CDR1 and CDR2: MNHEY, SMNVEV (reference sequence). CDR3 length equals 12 residues. The DNA of the CDR3 is TGTGCCAGCAGTTTTATAGGGGGCGGCTACACCTTC. Protein product: CASSFIGGGYTF.

Here the CDR3 reads CATLATGGNHQPQHF. The DNA for the CDR3 is TGTGCCACCCTGGCAACGGGGGGGAACCATCAGCCCCAGCATTTT. The chain has TRBV28 and TRBJ1-5, with a tentative D call TRBD1 (5 bases). The CDR3 totals 15 residues. The germline CDR1 and CDR2 sequences are MDHEN and SYDVKM. V gave up 10 bases and J gave up 5 bases, with 21 bases separating them.

This rearrangement joins TRBV27 to TRBJ2-2; 10 bases line up with TRBD1. The germline gives CDR1 MNHEY, CDR2 SMNVEV (reference sequence). After removal of 6 bases from V and 5 bases from J, the junction contained 6 bases not matched to a gene. There are 15 residues in the CDR3. CDR3: CASRDRGLRTGELFF. The CDR3 DNA reads as TGTGCCAGCAGAGACAGGGGGCTAAGAACCGGGGAGCTGTTTTTT.

The chain employs TRBV28 and TRBJ2-7; weak D call: TRBD1 (6 bases). The ends were cut back, 0 bases at V and 6 bases at J, with 9 bases in the middle. The CDR3 has 13 residues. Germline CDR1 and CDR2: MDHEN and SYDVKM. The chain's CDR3 is CASSLWDRGEQYV. DNA of the CDR3: TGTGCCAGCAGTTTATGGGACAGAGGCGAGCAGTACGTC.